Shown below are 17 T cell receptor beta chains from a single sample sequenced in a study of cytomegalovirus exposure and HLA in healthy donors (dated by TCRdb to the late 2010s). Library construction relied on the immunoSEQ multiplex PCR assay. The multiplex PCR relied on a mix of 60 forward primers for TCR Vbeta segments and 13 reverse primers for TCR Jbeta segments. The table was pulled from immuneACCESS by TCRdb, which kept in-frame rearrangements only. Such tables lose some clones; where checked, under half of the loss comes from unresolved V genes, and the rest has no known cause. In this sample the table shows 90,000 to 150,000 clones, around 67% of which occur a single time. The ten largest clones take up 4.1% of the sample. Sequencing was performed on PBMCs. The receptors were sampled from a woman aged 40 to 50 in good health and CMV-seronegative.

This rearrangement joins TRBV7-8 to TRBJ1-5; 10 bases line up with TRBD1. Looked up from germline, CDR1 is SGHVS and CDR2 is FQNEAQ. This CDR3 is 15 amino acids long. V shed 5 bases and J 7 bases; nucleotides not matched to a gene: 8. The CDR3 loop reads CASSVGQGWGQPQHF. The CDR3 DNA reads TGTGCCAGCAGCGTGGGACAGGGGTGGGGACAGCCCCAGCATTTT.

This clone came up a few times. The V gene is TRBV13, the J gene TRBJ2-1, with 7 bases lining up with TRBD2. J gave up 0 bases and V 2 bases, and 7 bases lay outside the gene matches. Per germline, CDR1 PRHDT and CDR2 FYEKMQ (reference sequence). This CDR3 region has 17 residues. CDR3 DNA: TGTGCCAGCAGCTTATATAGCGGGCTAAGCTCCTACAATGAGCAGTTCTTC. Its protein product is CASSLYSGLSSYNEQFF. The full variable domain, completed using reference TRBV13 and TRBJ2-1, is AAGVIQSPRHLIKEKRETATLKCYPIPRHDTVYWYQQGPGQDPQFLISFYEKMQSDKGSIPDRFSAQQFSDYHSELNMSSLELGDSALYFCASSLYSGLSSYNEQFFGPGTRLTVL.

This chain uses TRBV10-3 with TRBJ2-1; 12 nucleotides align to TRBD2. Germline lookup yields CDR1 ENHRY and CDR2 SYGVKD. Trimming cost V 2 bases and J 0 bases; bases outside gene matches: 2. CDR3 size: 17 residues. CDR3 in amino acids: CAISELAGGSSYNEQFF. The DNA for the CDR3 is TGTGCCATCAGTGAGCTAGCGGGGGGGAGCTCCTACAATGAGCAGTTCTTC.

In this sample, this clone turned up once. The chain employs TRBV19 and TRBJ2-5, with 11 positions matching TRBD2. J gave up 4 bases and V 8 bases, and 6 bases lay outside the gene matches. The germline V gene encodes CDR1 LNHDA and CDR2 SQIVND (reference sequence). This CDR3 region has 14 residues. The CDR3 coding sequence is TGTGCCAGTGGGACTAGCGGAGTCCGAGAGACCCAGTACTTC. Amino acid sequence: CASGTSGVRETQYF.

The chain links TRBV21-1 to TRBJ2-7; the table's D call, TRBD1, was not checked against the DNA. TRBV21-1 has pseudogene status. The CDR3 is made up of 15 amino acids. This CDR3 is CATISPGQGLYEQYF. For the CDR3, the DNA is TGTGCCACCATATCGCCGGGACAGGGGCTCTACGAGCAGTACTTC.

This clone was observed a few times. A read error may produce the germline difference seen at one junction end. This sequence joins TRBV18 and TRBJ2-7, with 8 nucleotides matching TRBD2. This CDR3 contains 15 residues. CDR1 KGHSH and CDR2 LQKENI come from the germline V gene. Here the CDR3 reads CATSRGGAESYEQYF. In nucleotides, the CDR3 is TGTGCCACCTCACGGGGGGGGGCTGAATCCTACGAGCAGTACTTC.

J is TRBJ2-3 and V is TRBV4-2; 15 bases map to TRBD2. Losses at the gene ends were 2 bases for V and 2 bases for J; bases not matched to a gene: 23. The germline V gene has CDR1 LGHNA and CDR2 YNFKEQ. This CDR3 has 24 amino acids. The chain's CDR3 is CASSQMWGLAGGRPQGHVTDTQYF. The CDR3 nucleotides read TGTGCCAGCAGCCAAATGTGGGGACTAGCGGGGGGAAGGCCCCAAGGCCACGTCACAGATACGCAGTATTTT.

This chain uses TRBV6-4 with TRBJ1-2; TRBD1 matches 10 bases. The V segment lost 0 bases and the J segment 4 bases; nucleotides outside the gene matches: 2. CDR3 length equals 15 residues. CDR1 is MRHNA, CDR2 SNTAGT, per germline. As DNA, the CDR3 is TGTGCCAGCAGTGACTCGGGACAGGGGATCTATGGCTACACCTTC. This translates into CASSDSGQGIYGYTF.

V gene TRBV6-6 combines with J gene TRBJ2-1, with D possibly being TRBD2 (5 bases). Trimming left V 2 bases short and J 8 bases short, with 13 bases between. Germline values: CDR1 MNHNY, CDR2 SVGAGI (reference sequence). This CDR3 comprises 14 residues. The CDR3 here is CASSYDLAADEQFF. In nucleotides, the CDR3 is TGTGCCAGCAGTTACGATCTAGCAGCGGATGAGCAGTTCTTC.

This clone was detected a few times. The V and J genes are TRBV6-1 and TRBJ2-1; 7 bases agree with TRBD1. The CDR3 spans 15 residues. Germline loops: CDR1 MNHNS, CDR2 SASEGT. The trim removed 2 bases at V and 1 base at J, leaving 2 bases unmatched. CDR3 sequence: CASSEMTGSYNEQFF. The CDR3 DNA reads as TGTGCCAGCAGTGAAATGACAGGGTCCTACAATGAGCAGTTCTTC.

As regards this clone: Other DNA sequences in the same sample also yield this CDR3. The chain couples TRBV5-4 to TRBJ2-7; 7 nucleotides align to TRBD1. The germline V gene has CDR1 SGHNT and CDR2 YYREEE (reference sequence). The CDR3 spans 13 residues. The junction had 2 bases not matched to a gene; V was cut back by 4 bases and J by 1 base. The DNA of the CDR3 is TGTGCCAGCAGCCTCAGGGGGTCCTACGAGCAGTACTTC. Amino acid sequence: CASSLRGSYEQYF.

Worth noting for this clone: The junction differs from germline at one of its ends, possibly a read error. The CDR3 DNA reads as TGTGCCAGCACGTCTAGCGGGGGGTGGCACTTC. Translated: CASTSSGGWHF. This chain connects TRBV6-1 to TRBJ2-5, with 11 bases lining up with TRBD2. CDR3 size: 11 residues. Looked up from germline, CDR1 is MNHNS and CDR2 is SASEGT.

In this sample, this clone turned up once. CDR3 residues: CASSSNLAGLAQETQYF. CDR3 nucleotides: TGCGCCAGCAGCTCCAACCTGGCGGGACTAGCCCAAGAGACCCAGTACTTC. The chain combines TRBV5-1 with TRBJ2-5; 9 bases are shared with TRBD2. The V gene's germline CDR1 is SGHRS and CDR2 YFSETQ. The V gene end was trimmed by 3 bases and the J gene end by 1 base; junction bases not matched to a gene: 10. The CDR3 extends over 17 amino acids.

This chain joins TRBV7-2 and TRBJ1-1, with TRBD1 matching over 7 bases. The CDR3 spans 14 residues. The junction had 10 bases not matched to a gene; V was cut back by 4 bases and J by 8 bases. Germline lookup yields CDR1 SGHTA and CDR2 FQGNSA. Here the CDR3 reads CASSSQGGRVEAFF. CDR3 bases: TGTGCCAGCAGCTCCCAAGGGGGCAGAGTCGAAGCTTTCTTT.

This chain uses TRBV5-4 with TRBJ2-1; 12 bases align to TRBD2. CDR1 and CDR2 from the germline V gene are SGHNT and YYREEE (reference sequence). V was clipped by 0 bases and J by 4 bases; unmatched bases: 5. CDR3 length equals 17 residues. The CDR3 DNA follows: TGTGCCAGCAGCTTGGCTAGCGGGGGGGCCGGTTACAATGAGCAGTTCTTC. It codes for CASSLASGGAGYNEQFF.

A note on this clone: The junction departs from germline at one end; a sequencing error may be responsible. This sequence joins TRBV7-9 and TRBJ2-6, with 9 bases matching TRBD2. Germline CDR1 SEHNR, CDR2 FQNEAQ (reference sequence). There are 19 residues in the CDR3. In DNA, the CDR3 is TGTTCCAGCAGACGAGGGAGTAGCGGGAGATACGGTGGGGCCAACGTCCTGACTTTC. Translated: CSSRRGSSGRYGGANVLTF.

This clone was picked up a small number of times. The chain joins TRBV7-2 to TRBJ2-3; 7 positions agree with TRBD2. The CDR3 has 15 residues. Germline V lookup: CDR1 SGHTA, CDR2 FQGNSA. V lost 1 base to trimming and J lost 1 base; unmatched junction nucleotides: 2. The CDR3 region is CASSLGGGGTDTQYF. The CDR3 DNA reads TGTGCCAGCAGCTTAGGCGGGGGTGGCACAGATACGCAGTATTTT.